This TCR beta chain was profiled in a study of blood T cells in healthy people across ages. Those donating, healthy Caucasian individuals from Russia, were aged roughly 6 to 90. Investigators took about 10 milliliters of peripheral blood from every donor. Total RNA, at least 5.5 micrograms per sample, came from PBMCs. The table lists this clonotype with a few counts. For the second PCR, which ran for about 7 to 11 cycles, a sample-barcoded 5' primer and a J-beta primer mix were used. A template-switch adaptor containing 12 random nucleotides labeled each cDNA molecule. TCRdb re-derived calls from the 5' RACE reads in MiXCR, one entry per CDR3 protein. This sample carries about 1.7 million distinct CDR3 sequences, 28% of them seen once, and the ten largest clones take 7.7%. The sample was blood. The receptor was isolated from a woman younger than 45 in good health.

CDR3 DNA sequence: TGTGCCGCCCGACAGGAGTCAAAAACTAACTATGGCTACACCTTC. Translation: CAARQESKTNYGYTF. The chain employs TRBV7-9 and TRBJ1-2, with a tentative D call TRBD1 (6 bases). The CDR3 consists of 15 residues. Per germline, CDR1 SEHNR and CDR2 FQNEAQ (reference sequence). Trimming left V 11 bases short and J 0 bases short, with 19 bases between. Together with reference TRBV7-9 and TRBJ1-2, the CDR3 gives the full variable domain: DTGVSQNPRHKITKRGQNVTFRCDPISEHNRLYWYRQTLGQGPEFLTYFQNEAQLEKSRLLSDRFSAERPKGSFSTLEIQRTEQGDSAMYLCAARQESKTNYGYTFGSGTRLTVV.